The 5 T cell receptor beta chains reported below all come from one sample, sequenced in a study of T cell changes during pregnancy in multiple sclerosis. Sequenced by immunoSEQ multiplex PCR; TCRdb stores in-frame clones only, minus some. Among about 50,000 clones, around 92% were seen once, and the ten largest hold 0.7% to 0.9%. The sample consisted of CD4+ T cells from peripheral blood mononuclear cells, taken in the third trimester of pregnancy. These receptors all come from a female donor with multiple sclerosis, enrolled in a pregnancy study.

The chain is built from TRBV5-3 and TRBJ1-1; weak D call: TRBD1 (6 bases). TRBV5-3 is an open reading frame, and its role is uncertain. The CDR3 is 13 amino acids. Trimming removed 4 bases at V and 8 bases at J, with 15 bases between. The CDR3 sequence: CARSTREGEEAFF. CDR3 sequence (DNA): TGTGCCAGAAGCACCCGGGAGGGGGAAGAAGCTTTCTTT.

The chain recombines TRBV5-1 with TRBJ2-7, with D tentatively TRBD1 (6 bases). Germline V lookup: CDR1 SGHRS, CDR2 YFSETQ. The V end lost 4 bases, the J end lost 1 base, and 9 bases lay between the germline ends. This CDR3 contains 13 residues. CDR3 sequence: CASSAGQSYEQYF. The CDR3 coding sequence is TGCGCCAGCAGCGCAGGACAGTCCTACGAGCAGTACTTC.

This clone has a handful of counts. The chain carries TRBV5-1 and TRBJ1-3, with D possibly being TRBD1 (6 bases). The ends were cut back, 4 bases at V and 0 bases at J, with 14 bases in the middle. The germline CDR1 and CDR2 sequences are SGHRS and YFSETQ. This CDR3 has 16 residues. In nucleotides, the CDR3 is TGCGCCAGCAGCCCGGACAGCCCGTACTCTGGAAACACCATATATTTT. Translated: CASSPDSPYSGNTIYF.

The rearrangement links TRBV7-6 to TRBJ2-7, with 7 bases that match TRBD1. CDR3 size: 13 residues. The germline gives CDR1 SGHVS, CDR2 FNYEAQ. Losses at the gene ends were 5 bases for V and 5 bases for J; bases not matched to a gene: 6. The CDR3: CASSVTGVNEQYF. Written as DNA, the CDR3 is TGTGCCAGCAGCGTCACAGGGGTGAACGAGCAGTACTTC.

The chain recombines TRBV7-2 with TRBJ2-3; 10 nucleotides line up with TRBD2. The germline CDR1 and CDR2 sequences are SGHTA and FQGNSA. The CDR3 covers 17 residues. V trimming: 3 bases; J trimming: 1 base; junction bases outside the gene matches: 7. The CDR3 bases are TGTGCCAGCAGCTTCCTCCCTAGCGGGGGCCGCACAGATACGCAGTATTTT. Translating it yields CASSFLPSGGRTDTQYF.